These 24 T cell receptor beta chains came from one sample sequenced in a study of cytotoxic CD8 clonotypes in ibrutinib-treated CLL. Some clones are missing from TCRdb's copy, which holds only in-frame ones; the method was immunoSEQ multiplex PCR. The profile shows over 95,000 clones, 50% to 65% of them singletons. Sequencing used PBMCs, obtained after 24 months of ibrutinib treatment. The receptors here all came from a human donor with chronic lymphocytic leukemia.

This rearrangement joins TRBV6-6 to TRBJ2-1, with 7 bases aligning to TRBD1. The CDR3 loop spans 15 amino acids. The germline gives CDR1 MNHNY, CDR2 SVGAGI (reference sequence). V shed 6 bases and J 3 bases; nucleotides not matched to a gene: 8. The CDR3 nucleotides are TGTGCCAGCAGGCCGACAGGGCCGAGCTACAATGAGCAGTTCTTC. Translated: CASRPTGPSYNEQFF.

This clone has more than one count but fewer than ten. The junction departs from the called germline gene at one end, perhaps through a read error. This chain connects TRBV6-6 to TRBJ1-5; 7 nucleotides line up with TRBD1. The CDR3 runs 12 residues. Germline CDR1 MNHNY, CDR2 SVGAGI (reference sequence). CDR3 region: CASSARGRLGYF. The CDR3 nucleotides read TGTGCCAGCAGTGCTAGGGGGCGATTGGGGTATTTT.

The rearrangement links TRBV29-1 to TRBJ1-1; D possibly corresponds to TRBD1 (5 bases). Germline V lookup: CDR1 SQVTM, CDR2 ANQGSEA. The CDR3 is 12 amino acids. Trimming cost V 5 bases and J 11 bases, with 18 bases left between them. The CDR3 DNA sequence: TGCAGCGTTTGGGACGGGGAGTTAGAGGCTTTCTTT. Protein: CSVWDGELEAFF. The variable domain in full, completed from reference TRBV29-1 and TRBJ1-1, reads SAVISQKPSRDICQRGTSLTIQCQVDSQVTMMFWYRQQPGQSLTLIATANQGSEATYESGFVIDKFPISRPNLTFSTLTVSNMSPEDSSIYLCSVWDGELEAFFGQGTRLTVV.

The J gene is TRBJ1-4, the V gene TRBV5-8; D gene uncertain. V was shortened by 3 bases and J by 3 bases, with 15 bases between the two germline ends. Germline lookup yields CDR1 SGHTS and CDR2 YDEGEE. This CDR3 is built from 16 residues. CDR3: CASSSTRKTSNEKLFF. For the CDR3, the DNA is TGTGCCAGCAGCTCTACAAGAAAGACGTCTAATGAAAAACTGTTTTTT.

CDR3 DNA sequence: TGTGCCAGCAGTGGGGCCTCCTACGAGCAGTACTTC. This gives the protein CASSGASYEQYF. The gene calls are TRBV2 and TRBJ2-7; D unclear. Trimming stripped 4 bases from V and 0 bases from J, with 4 bases between. Per germline, CDR1 SNHLY and CDR2 FYNNEI. CDR3 length: 12 residues. Full variable domain (rest looked up from reference TRBV2 and TRBJ2-7): EPEVTQTPSHQVTQMGQEVILRCVPISNHLYFYWYRQILGQKVEFLVSFYNNEISEKSEIFDDQFSVERPDGSNFTLKIRSTKLEDSAMYFCASSGASYEQYFGPGTRLTVT.

This sequence joins TRBV11-1 and TRBJ2-7; D remains unclear. This CDR3 is built from 14 residues. Germline V CDR1 and CDR2: SGHAT, FQDESV (reference sequence). The germline V and J ends were trimmed by 4 bases and 0 bases, with 10 bases remaining between them. The CDR3 region has the DNA TGTGCCAGCAGCTCTGGCAGAATCTCCTACGAGCAGTACTTC. Translated: CASSSGRISYEQYF.

There are a few counts of this clone. The J gene is TRBJ2-5, the V gene TRBV7-2, with 11 bases matching TRBD2. With V trimmed by 5 bases and J by 3 bases, 17 bases remained unmatched. The CDR3 totals 19 residues. The germline gives CDR1 SGHTA, CDR2 FQGNSA. The CDR3 nucleotides read TGTGCCAGCAGCCAGACATCCACGACGACTAGCGGGGCTAAAGAGACCCAGTACTTC. The encoded protein is CASSQTSTTTSGAKETQYF.

This clone was seen more than once but under ten times. This specimen includes other DNA sequences encoding the same CDR3. This chain links TRBV29-1 with TRBJ2-3; no clear D gene. The CDR3 runs 10 residues. Germline loops: CDR1 SQVTM, CDR2 ANQGSEA. The V end lost 3 bases, the J end lost 6 bases, and 4 bases lay between the germline ends. CDR3 residues: CSVDTDTQYF. Written as DNA, the CDR3 is TGCAGCGTTGATACGGATACGCAGTATTTT.

This chain uses TRBV6-6 with TRBJ2-5; TRBD1 might be the D (5 bases). V was pared by 2 bases and J by 2 bases, with 9 bases between. CDR1 and CDR2 from the germline V gene are MNHNY and SVGAGI (reference sequence). This CDR3 is built from 14 residues. This chain's CDR3 is CASSYPTVQETQYF. Here the CDR3 DNA reads TGTGCCAGCAGTTACCCGACAGTTCAAGAGACCCAGTACTTC.

This clone was found a few times. The CDR3 DNA follows: TGTGCCAGCAAGGATATCGCGGATGGGAAAAACGAGCAGTACTTC. This sequence encodes CASKDIADGKNEQYF. This rearrangement joins TRBV28 to TRBJ2-7, with unresolved D. CDR3 length: 15 amino acids. V dropped 7 bases and J dropped 5 bases, with 21 bases sitting between them. CDR1 and CDR2 from the germline V gene are MDHEN and SYDVKM.

V and J are TRBV30 and TRBJ2-2, with 9 nucleotides matching TRBD1. Germline V lookup: CDR1 GTSNPN, CDR2 SVGIG (reference sequence). The CDR3 spans 15 residues. V lost 8 bases to trimming and J lost 3 bases; unmatched junction nucleotides: 10. CDR3: CATQGQGIYTGELFF. Here the CDR3 DNA reads TGTGCCACACAGGGACAGGGAATTTACACCGGGGAGCTGTTTTTT.

The V call is TRBV5-6, the J call TRBJ1-5; D gene ambiguous. CDR3 length equals 14 residues. From germline, CDR1 is SGHDT and CDR2 YYEEEE. Deletions cut 3 bases from V and 1 base from J, with 8 bases between. CDR3 DNA: TGTGCCAGCAGCTCAGGCGGGAGCAATCAGCCCCAGCATTTT. Translated, it gives CASSSGGSNQPQHF.

The chain joins TRBV6-1 to TRBJ1-5; D is unresolved. The CDR3 covers 14 residues. V lost 5 bases and J 1 base, leaving 9 bases between the germline ends. From germline, CDR1 is MNHNS and CDR2 SASEGT. The CDR3 here is CASSIEASNQPQHF. As DNA, the CDR3 is TGTGCCAGCAGTATTGAGGCGAGCAATCAGCCCCAGCATTTT.

The chain is built from TRBV7-9 and TRBJ2-4, with 15 bases matching TRBD2. The trim removed 5 bases at V and 1 base at J, leaving 6 bases unmatched. This CDR3 has 18 residues. Germline CDR1 is SEHNR and CDR2 is FQNEAQ (reference sequence). CDR3 nucleotide sequence: TGTGCCAGCAGCCCGGGACTAGCGGGGGGATTGGCCAAAAACATTCAGTACTTC. Residues: CASSPGLAGGLAKNIQYF.

This chain connects TRBV10-3 to TRBJ2-5, with 10 bases that match TRBD2. The length of the CDR3 is 13 residues. V shed 7 bases, J shed 5 bases, and the junction held 4 bases outside the gene matches. Germline CDR1 reads ENHRY; CDR2 reads SYGVKD. The CDR3 region is CAITLTSGETQYF. In nucleotides, the CDR3 is TGTGCCATCACCTTGACTAGCGGGGAGACCCAGTACTTC.

This clone occurred a few times. The J gene is TRBJ1-5, the V gene TRBV2, with unresolved D. Germline CDR1 SNHLY, CDR2 FYNNEI. With 6 bases removed from V and 2 bases from J, the gap between germline ends came to 11 bases. This CDR3 contains 14 residues. The CDR3 loop reads CASSRSRGNQPQHF. CDR3 DNA: TGTGCCAGCAGCAGGTCAAGGGGCAATCAGCCCCAGCATTTT.

The chain couples TRBV29-1 to TRBJ2-5, with 7 positions matching TRBD1. Germline V gene lookup returns CDR1 SQVTM and CDR2 ANQGSEA. The CDR3 is 14 amino acids. J was trimmed by 3 bases and V by 7 bases; bases with no gene match: 11. The DNA of the CDR3 is TGCAGCGCCTCGGGACAGCCTATGAAAGAGACCCAGTACTTC. Its translation: CSASGQPMKETQYF.

J is TRBJ2-7 and V is TRBV6-5; 8 bases fit TRBD2. With 0 bases clipped from V and 2 bases from J, the junction kept 3 bases outside the gene matches. The germline gives CDR1 MNHEY, CDR2 SVGAGI. The length of the CDR3 is 15 residues. The CDR3 nucleotides read TGTGCCAGCAGTTACTCGCGGGGGGCTACCTACGAGCAGTACTTC. The encoded protein is CASSYSRGATYEQYF.

The chain links TRBV14 to TRBJ2-7; D unclear. This CDR3 is built from 14 residues. The V gene lost 4 bases and the J gene lost 3 bases, with 13 bases spanning the gap. CDR1 is SGHDN and CDR2 is FVKESK in the germline V gene. The CDR3 loop is CASSRPQGRYEQYF. CDR3 in DNA: TGTGCCAGCAGCCGGCCTCAAGGACGCTACGAGCAGTACTTC.

This clone was counted a single time. J is TRBJ2-1 and V is TRBV2, with D perhaps matching TRBD2 (6 bases). CDR1 and CDR2 from the germline V gene are SNHLY and FYNNEI. V dropped 7 bases and J dropped 4 bases, with 14 bases sitting between them. The CDR3 is 14 amino acids. CDR3 in DNA: TGTGCCAGCATGGGGCGGGGACCTTACAATGAGCAGTTCTTC. Its translation: CASMGRGPYNEQFF.

J is TRBJ1-1 and V is TRBV2; tentative D call: TRBD1 (6 bases). This CDR3 spans 12 amino acids. The V gene's germline CDR1 is SNHLY and CDR2 FYNNEI. The V end lost 5 bases, the J end lost 7 bases, and 11 bases lay between the germline ends. The CDR3 DNA sequence: TGTGCCAGCAGTCAGACAGGCGATGAAGCTTTCTTT. This gives the protein CASSQTGDEAFF.

This sequence joins TRBV18 and TRBJ1-1; D not resolved. V lost 4 bases, J lost 4 bases, and 7 bases lay in between. CDR1 is KGHSH, CDR2 LQKENI, per germline. The CDR3 sequence is 12 residues long. CDR3 region: CASSLSFTEAFF. CDR3 coding DNA: TGTGCCAGCTCACTTTCATTCACTGAAGCTTTCTTT.

The chain couples TRBV30 to TRBJ1-4; the D gene is possibly TRBD1 (6 bases). This CDR3 has 13 amino acids. Germline CDR1 and CDR2: GTSNPN and SVGIG (reference sequence). V lost 6 bases and J lost 2, with 10 bases in between. CDR3 nucleotides: TGTGCCTGCCCTGGGGGCACTAATGAAAAACTGTTTTTT. This translates into CACPGGTNEKLFF.

The V gene is TRBV5-5, the J gene TRBJ2-2; the match to TRBD1 covers 7 bases. V shed 4 bases, J shed 5 bases, and the junction held 11 bases outside the gene matches. Germline assignment: CDR1 SGHKS and CDR2 YYEKEE (reference sequence). This CDR3 comprises 16 residues. Written as DNA, the CDR3 is TGTGCCAGCAGCCAGGGGGACCCCAGGCGGACCGGGGAGCTGTTTTTT. Translation gives CASSQGDPRRTGELFF. Using reference TRBV5-5 and TRBJ2-2 for the parts outside the CDR3, the full variable domain is DAGVTQSPTHLIKTRGQQVTLRCSPISGHKSVSWYQQVLGQGPQFIFQYYEKEERGRGNFPDRFSARQFPNYSSELNVNALLLGDSALYLCASSQGDPRRTGELFFGEGSRLTVL.